This T cell receptor (beta chain) was identified during a study of blood T cell repertoires in COVID-19. About the research overall: Material from acute and convalescent COVID-19 was sourced from the United States, Italy and Spain.

Seattle researchers signed up patients amid active infection and tracked them longitudinally. The assay was immunoSEQ multiplex PCR, and TCRdb's table has in-frame clones only and misses some. The sample comprises about 150,000 clones, roughly 84% of which are singletons, and 6.5% to 7.5% rests with the top ten. V was pared by 7 bases and J by 1 base, with 8 bases of the junction left unmatched. The CDR3 runs 15 residues. The germline V gene encodes CDR1 LNHDA and CDR2 SQIVND (reference sequence). The sequence was obtained from a man aged 80 or over with COVID-19, enrolled during active disease. The V gene is TRBV19, the J gene TRBJ2-3, with 7 bases identical to TRBD1. Sequencing was carried out using peripheral blood. CDR3 amino acids: CASKMRGPCTDTQYF. CDR3 nucleotide sequence: TGTGCCAGTAAGATGAGGGGGCCTTGCACAGATACGCAGTATTTT.